Described below is a single T cell receptor beta chain sequence and its context. Its recognized antigen is unknown. No base quality values were provided; no much bigger clone lies one nucleotide off. V trim: 3 bases; J trim: 7 bases; unmatched bases: 9. The CDR3 starts with the cysteine, ends with the phenylalanine, and has 17 residues. Only CDR3 DNA remains: 51 bases, in frame from the first base. CDR1 MGHRA and CDR2 YSYEKL were looked up in the germline V gene. The data derive from a study of shared clonotypes between healthy human individuals (dated by TCRdb to the early 2020s). Broadly, across the study: The cohort included three men and a couple of women between 18 and 49 years of age. For each donor, CD4 naive and CD4 memory were each given three plates, CD8 naive was given two plates, and CD8 memory was given one plate. The study deeply sequenced blood TCR repertoires of several healthy adults to estimate repertoire size and the extent of clonotype sharing between individuals. Libraries were prepared and TCR repertoires were sequenced by different laboratories using diverse techniques, in order to increase sequencing depth and limit assay-specific biases. Between about 0.94 and 8.9 billion PBMCs per donor were obtained by leukapheresis.

TCR CDR3 regions were amplified from genomic DNA by multiplex PCR using the deep immunoSEQ assay. Extracted genomic DNA from each cell subset was spread evenly across all wells of several immunoSEQ 96-well plates, with each plate serving as a replicate. For sorted subsets, about 210 ng of genomic DNA, equivalent to 30,000 or so T cell genomes, went into each replicate PCR. Purified libraries were quantified with a Qubit 3.0 fluorometer, sized on a Bioanalyzer 2100, and re-quantified with the KAPA Library Quantification kit. A separate single-read 150-cycle Illumina NextSeq 550 flow cell was used to sequence each immunoSEQ 96-well plate. Regarding the original processing steps: Because the immunoSEQ output included only junctional sequences and no quality scores, the filtering could not be the same as the filtering used for full-length reads. To assign V/J genes and CDR3, sequences were annotated using PyIR, a Python wrapper for IgBLAST v1.9, with IMGT germline references. Any read was removed if the V/J assignment was weak (E-value above 1e-6), the CDR3 was missing, or the read contained stop codons, out-of-frame junctions, or ambiguous translated residues. V3J clonotypes were defined as sequences sharing the same inferred V gene, J gene, and CDR3 amino acid sequence. The percentage overlap between two repertoires was calculated by dividing the number of shared unique clonotypes by the size of the smaller repertoire. Richness of each repertoire was evaluated using RTK rarefaction, the Chao1 estimator, and Recon v2.1 estimates of unobserved clonotypes. For all TCRbeta clonotypes obtained by the gDNA method from several donors, generation probabilities were computed with OLGA. TCRdb stores this immuneACCESS table with in-frame sequences only. Part of the clones is absent; in the studies checked, under half of the shortfall reflects unresolved V genes, and no reason is known for the rest. V and J calls and clone size are as listed in that table; D and trimming were resolved from the DNA. In all, the sample holds 730,000 or so clones, and about two thirds of those were seen once. Approximately 1.8% of the sample lies in the top ten.

General conclusions and limits of the study: Compared with non-shared clonotypes, clonotypes shared by all four sorted-subset donors had higher generation probabilities. Rarefaction of sorted-subset datasets indicated incomplete sequencing despite the large sequencing depth. Sharing across several donors was observed for roughly 5% of naive CD4, under 4% of naive CD8, about 2.3% of memory CD4, and around 0.42% of memory CD8 clonotypes. Based on pairwise subsampling, the degree of clonotype sharing among donors was expected to be affected by sequencing depth. Only blood was sampled, and tissue TCR repertoires likely differ from those in blood. Because the study included only a small number of donors, the genetic and exposure-history diversity represented was limited. Naive subsets generally had larger estimated clonotype richness than memory subsets.

Healthy HIV-negative adults with no recently reported acute infections or vaccinations were included as donors. Every donor was a Caucasian adult residing in Nashville, Tennessee, USA. CD4+ T cells were enriched by magnetic negative selection; naive cells were then positively selected on CD45RA, and the negative fraction formed the memory subset. Blood was collected by leukapheresis, and PBMCs were isolated by Ficoll-Histopaque density gradient centrifugation and then cryopreserved in liquid nitrogen vapor phase. Analytical flow cytometry was used to check the purity and quantity of every magnetically sorted T cell population. Each sorted fraction had its genomic DNA isolated and then quantified by UV absorbance on a Nanodrop 2000c.

This receptor was identified in a woman in her 30s in good health. The specimen was memory CD4+ T cells sorted from blood. The intended sense of this specimen's cell subset or site label: CD45RA-negative fraction. The chain is encoded by TRBV4-1 joined to TRBJ2-2; 12 bases in the middle match TRBD1. The DNA sequence reads TGCGCCAGCAGCCAGCGGGACAGGGGGCGAATGGACGGGGAGCTGTTTTTT. Its protein is CASSQRDRGRMDGELFF.